Presented here are 2 T cell receptor beta chains from one specimen sequenced in a study of blood T cell repertoires in COVID-19. Assay: immunoSEQ multiplex PCR; the TCRdb copy retains only in-frame clones and omits some. The sample comprises fewer than 120,000 clones, roughly 79% of which are singletons, and 16% rests with the top ten. The source material was peripheral blood. The receptors stem from a woman over 75 with active or convalescent COVID-19.

A few counts support this clone. The gene calls are TRBV4-3 and TRBJ2-6; D might be TRBD2 (6 bases). Between the trimmed V and J ends, which lost 0 bases and 4 bases, there was a span of 19 bases. From germline, CDR1 is LGHNA and CDR2 YSLEER. The CDR3 extends over 19 amino acids. CDR3 amino acids: CASSQDLWSGLGGANVLTF. CDR3 sequence (DNA): TGCGCCAGCAGCCAAGATCTCTGGAGCGGGCTAGGAGGGGCCAACGTCCTGACTTTC.

The chain uses TRBV27 and TRBJ1-6; TRBD1 agrees at 7 bases. The CDR3 length is 17 residues. The trim removed 3 bases at V and 10 bases at J, leaving 15 bases unmatched. The V gene's germline CDR1 is MNHEY and CDR2 SMNVEV (reference sequence). In nucleotides, the CDR3 is TGTGCCAGCAGTTTGAGGGGGCGTACTTCCCTAGAGTCACCCCTCCACTTT. Translation gives CASSLRGRTSLESPLHF.